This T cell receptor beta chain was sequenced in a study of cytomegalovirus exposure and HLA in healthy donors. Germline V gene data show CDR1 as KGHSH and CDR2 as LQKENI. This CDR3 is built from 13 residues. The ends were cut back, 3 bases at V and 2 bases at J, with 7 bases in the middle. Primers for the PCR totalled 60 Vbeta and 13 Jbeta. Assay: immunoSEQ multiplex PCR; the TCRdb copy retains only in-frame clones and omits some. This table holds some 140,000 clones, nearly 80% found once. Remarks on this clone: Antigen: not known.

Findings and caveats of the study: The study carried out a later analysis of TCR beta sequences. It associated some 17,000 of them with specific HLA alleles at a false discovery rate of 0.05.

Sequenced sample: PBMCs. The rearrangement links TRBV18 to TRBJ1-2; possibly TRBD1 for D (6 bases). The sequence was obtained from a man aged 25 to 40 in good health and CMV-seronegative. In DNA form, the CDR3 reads TGTGCCAGCTCACCGGACAGAAACTATGGCTACACCTTC. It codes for CASSPDRNYGYTF.